This is a list of T cell receptor beta chains from one sample in a study of cytomegalovirus exposure and HLA in healthy donors. Method: immunoSEQ multiplex PCR; TCRdb's copy keeps in-frame clones and lacks some. This sample carries about 130,000 clones, about 78% of them seen once, and the ten largest clones take approximately 1.5%. Sequenced input: PBMCs. The receptors were sampled from a female donor in good health and CMV-seronegative. The CDR3 runs from the conserved cysteine through the conserved F or W. Each record gives: CDR3 protein, CDR3 DNA, V gene, CDR3 length, clone size, J gene, D gene. A D gene is named only where the DNA matches it firmly. Clone size is not always given. Where it is, it says once, few, many or a class for expanded clones.

cdr3_aa: CSARRLELEYF
cdr3_nt: TGCAGTGCTAGGCGGTTAGAGCTGGAGTACTTC
v_call: TRBV20-1
cdr3_length: 11
clone_size: NA
j_call: TRBJ2-7
d_call: NA

cdr3_aa: CASSPLEGYEQYF
cdr3_nt: TGTGCCAGCAGCCCGTTAGAGGGATACGAGCAGTACTTC
v_call: TRBV4-2
cdr3_length: 13
clone_size: NA
j_call: TRBJ2-7
d_call: NA

cdr3_aa: CASSWPSGAIYEQYF
cdr3_nt: TGTGCCAGCAGCTGGCCAAGTGGGGCTATTTACGAGCAGTACTTC
v_call: TRBV11-2
cdr3_length: 15
clone_size: NA
j_call: TRBJ2-7
d_call: NA

cdr3_aa: CASTPAGNMNTEAFF
cdr3_nt: TGTGCCAGCACCCCCGCAGGTAATATGAACACTGAAGCTTTCTTT
v_call: TRBV28
cdr3_length: 15
clone_size: NA
j_call: TRBJ1-1
d_call: NA

cdr3_aa: CAGARVVGYGYTF
cdr3_nt: TGTGCCGGGGCTCGGGTAGTCGGCTATGGCTACACCTTC
v_call: TRBV30
cdr3_length: 13
clone_size: NA
j_call: TRBJ1-2
d_call: NA

cdr3_aa: CASSIFGGNTGELFF
cdr3_nt: TGTGCCAGTAGTATATTTGGCGGAAACACCGGGGAGCTGTTTTTT
v_call: TRBV19
cdr3_length: 15
clone_size: once
j_call: TRBJ2-2
d_call: NA

cdr3_aa: CASSHPRDSPNYGYTF
cdr3_nt: TGTGCCAGCAGCCATCCAAGGGACAGCCCTAACTATGGCTACACCTTC
v_call: TRBV4-2
cdr3_length: 16
clone_size: NA
j_call: TRBJ1-2
d_call: TRBD1

cdr3_aa: CASSPQASGRDEQYF
cdr3_nt: TGTGCCAGCTCACCACAGGCTAGCGGGAGAGATGAGCAGTACTTC
v_call: TRBV18
cdr3_length: 15
clone_size: NA
j_call: TRBJ2-7
d_call: TRBD2

cdr3_aa: CASSLGQGNEQFF
cdr3_nt: TGTGCTAGCAGCTTAGGTCAGGGCAATGAGCAGTTCTTC
v_call: TRBV7-7
cdr3_length: 13
clone_size: NA
j_call: TRBJ2-1
d_call: NA

cdr3_aa: CASSEGDSTDTQYF
cdr3_nt: TGTGCCAGCAGCGAGGGGGACAGCACAGATACGCAGTATTTT
v_call: TRBV7-3
cdr3_length: 14
clone_size: NA
j_call: TRBJ2-3
d_call: NA

cdr3_aa: CASSIRLGLAGAIDTQYF
cdr3_nt: TGTGCCAGTAGTATAAGGCTGGGACTAGCGGGAGCGATAGATACGCAGTATTTT
v_call: TRBV19
cdr3_length: 18
clone_size: NA
j_call: TRBJ2-3
d_call: TRBD2

cdr3_aa: CASSLGQGKETQYF
cdr3_nt: TGCGCCAGCAGCCTAGGACAAGGGAAGGAGACCCAGTACTTC
v_call: TRBV5-1
cdr3_length: 14
clone_size: NA
j_call: TRBJ2-5
d_call: NA

cdr3_aa: CASSSTGQGFSSYNEQFF
cdr3_nt: TGTGCCAGCAGCTCTACGGGTCAGGGATTTAGCTCCTACAATGAGCAGTTCTTC
v_call: TRBV7-9
cdr3_length: 18
clone_size: NA
j_call: TRBJ2-1
d_call: NA

cdr3_aa: CASSTGQGLYEQYF
cdr3_nt: TGTGCCAGCAGCACGGGACAGGGTCTCTACGAGCAGTACTTC
v_call: TRBV7-2
cdr3_length: 14
clone_size: NA
j_call: TRBJ2-7
d_call: TRBD1

cdr3_aa: CSILDRGGYEQYF
cdr3_nt: TGCAGCATCTTGGACAGGGGTGGCTACGAGCAGTACTTC
v_call: TRBV29-1
cdr3_length: 13
clone_size: NA
j_call: TRBJ2-7
d_call: TRBD1

cdr3_aa: CAISDITSGSLHEQFF
cdr3_nt: TGTGCCATCAGTGATATAACTAGCGGGAGTTTGCATGAGCAGTTCTTC
v_call: TRBV10-3
cdr3_length: 16
clone_size: NA
j_call: TRBJ2-1
d_call: TRBD2

cdr3_aa: CASSATGGYYGYTF
cdr3_nt: TGTGCCAGCAGCGCGACAGGGGGCTACTATGGCTACACCTTC
v_call: TRBV9
cdr3_length: 14
clone_size: NA
j_call: TRBJ1-2
d_call: TRBD1

cdr3_aa: CAGRSGYEQYF
cdr3_nt: TGTGCCGGCCGGAGTGGATACGAGCAGTACTTC
v_call: TRBV2
cdr3_length: 11
clone_size: NA
j_call: TRBJ2-7
d_call: NA

cdr3_aa: CASSQGSRGDQPQHF
cdr3_nt: TGCGCCAGCAGCCAAGGATCCAGGGGGGATCAGCCCCAGCATTTT
v_call: TRBV4-1
cdr3_length: 15
clone_size: NA
j_call: TRBJ1-5
d_call: TRBD1

cdr3_aa: CASSDQGAQNEKLFF
cdr3_nt: TGTGCCAGCAGTGACCAGGGGGCTCAAAATGAAAAACTGTTTTTT
v_call: TRBV28
cdr3_length: 15
clone_size: NA
j_call: TRBJ1-4
d_call: TRBD1

cdr3_aa: CASSLGGSRSNQPQHF
cdr3_nt: TGCGCCAGCAGCTTGGGAGGGAGTCGTAGCAATCAGCCCCAGCATTTT
v_call: TRBV4-1
cdr3_length: 16
clone_size: NA
j_call: TRBJ1-5
d_call: NA

cdr3_aa: CASSRVFNYGYTF
cdr3_nt: TGTGCCAGTAGTCGAGTGTTTAACTATGGCTACACCTTC
v_call: TRBV19
cdr3_length: 13
clone_size: NA
j_call: TRBJ1-2
d_call: NA

cdr3_aa: CASSRPGQNQPQHF
cdr3_nt: TGTGCCAGCAGTAGACCGGGACAGAATCAGCCCCAGCATTTT
v_call: TRBV6-6
cdr3_length: 14
clone_size: NA
j_call: TRBJ1-5
d_call: TRBD1

cdr3_aa: CASTQIRGNEQYF
cdr3_nt: TGTGCCAGCACTCAAATCAGGGGAAACGAGCAGTACTTC
v_call: TRBV2
cdr3_length: 13
clone_size: NA
j_call: TRBJ2-7
d_call: NA

cdr3_aa: CASSFAWGADNEQFF
cdr3_nt: TGTGCCAGCAGCTTTGCTTGGGGAGCCGACAATGAGCAGTTCTTC
v_call: TRBV7-7
cdr3_length: 15
clone_size: once
j_call: TRBJ2-1
d_call: NA

cdr3_aa: CASSARVDSYNEQFF
cdr3_nt: TGTGCCAGCAGCGCCCGGGTAGACTCCTACAATGAGCAGTTCTTC
v_call: TRBV13
cdr3_length: 15
clone_size: NA
j_call: TRBJ2-1
d_call: NA

cdr3_aa: CASSGLTGQREKLFF
cdr3_nt: TGTGCCAGCAGTGGATTGACAGGGCAAAGAGAAAAACTGTTTTTT
v_call: TRBV27
cdr3_length: 15
clone_size: NA
j_call: TRBJ1-4
d_call: TRBD1

cdr3_aa: CASSRGPGGTGDTQYF
cdr3_nt: TGTGCCAGCAGCCGTGGTCCGGGCGGGACAGGAGATACGCAGTATTTT
v_call: TRBV7-2
cdr3_length: 16
clone_size: NA
j_call: TRBJ2-3
d_call: TRBD1

cdr3_aa: CASSDPGVKRNEQFF
cdr3_nt: TGTGCCAGCAGTGACCCCGGAGTAAAGCGGAATGAGCAGTTCTTC
v_call: TRBV6-1
cdr3_length: 15
clone_size: NA
j_call: TRBJ2-1
d_call: NA

cdr3_aa: CASSLETPYEQYF
cdr3_nt: TGCGCCAGCAGCTTGGAGACTCCCTACGAGCAGTACTTC
v_call: TRBV5-1
cdr3_length: 13
clone_size: NA
j_call: TRBJ2-7
d_call: NA

cdr3_aa: CASSLSTTVFNYGYTF
cdr3_nt: TGTGCCAGCAGCTTATCGACGACAGTCTTTAACTATGGCTACACCTTC
v_call: TRBV7-9
cdr3_length: 16
clone_size: few
j_call: TRBJ1-2
d_call: NA

cdr3_aa: CASSLGEGYEQYF
cdr3_nt: TGTGCCAGCAGCTTAGGCGAGGGCTACGAGCAGTACTTC
v_call: TRBV11-2
cdr3_length: 13
clone_size: NA
j_call: TRBJ2-7
d_call: NA

cdr3_aa: CASSGQGARQPQHF
cdr3_nt: TGTGCCAGCAGCGGACAGGGGGCTCGTCAGCCCCAGCATTTT
v_call: TRBV5-6
cdr3_length: 14
clone_size: few
j_call: TRBJ1-5
d_call: TRBD1

cdr3_aa: CASSQEQGGTEAFF
cdr3_nt: TGCGCCAGCAGCCAAGAACAGGGCGGCACTGAAGCTTTCTTT
v_call: TRBV4-3
cdr3_length: 14
clone_size: NA
j_call: TRBJ1-1
d_call: NA

cdr3_aa: CAISDFVSGGGTEAFF
cdr3_nt: TGTGCCATCAGTGATTTTGTCTCTGGGGGAGGTACTGAAGCTTTCTTT
v_call: TRBV10-3
cdr3_length: 16
clone_size: NA
j_call: TRBJ1-1
d_call: NA

cdr3_aa: CASSSFSGRAPETQYF
cdr3_nt: TGTGCCAGCAGTTCCTTCAGCGGGAGGGCCCCAGAGACCCAGTACTTC
v_call: TRBV28
cdr3_length: 16
clone_size: NA
j_call: TRBJ2-5
d_call: TRBD2

cdr3_aa: CASTSGQGARGYGYTF
cdr3_nt: TGTGCCAGCACCTCGGGACAGGGGGCGCGCGGCTATGGCTACACCTTC
v_call: TRBV28
cdr3_length: 16
clone_size: NA
j_call: TRBJ1-2
d_call: TRBD1

cdr3_aa: CASQGQSSYEQYF
cdr3_nt: TGTGCCAGCCAGGGCCAGAGCTCCTACGAGCAGTACTTC
v_call: TRBV27
cdr3_length: 13
clone_size: NA
j_call: TRBJ2-7
d_call: NA

cdr3_aa: CASSLRENTEAFF
cdr3_nt: TGTGCCAGCAGCTTGAGGGAGAACACTGAAGCTTTCTTT
v_call: TRBV7-9
cdr3_length: 13
clone_size: once
j_call: TRBJ1-1
d_call: NA

cdr3_aa: CASSALGTGSSYEQYF
cdr3_nt: TGTGCCAGCAGTGCACTAGGTACTGGGAGTTCCTACGAGCAGTACTTC
v_call: TRBV2
cdr3_length: 16
clone_size: once
j_call: TRBJ2-7
d_call: NA

cdr3_aa: CASSLLDGRAGETQYF
cdr3_nt: TGCGCCAGCAGCTTATTGGACGGGAGGGCCGGGGAGACCCAGTACTTC
v_call: TRBV5-1
cdr3_length: 16
clone_size: NA
j_call: TRBJ2-5
d_call: TRBD2

cdr3_aa: CASSLGGRGNTEAFF
cdr3_nt: TGCGCCAGCAGCTTGGGTGGCAGGGGGAACACTGAAGCTTTCTTT
v_call: TRBV5-1
cdr3_length: 15
clone_size: NA
j_call: TRBJ1-1
d_call: NA

cdr3_aa: CASSLEPSKSSGANVLTF
cdr3_nt: TGCGCCAGCAGCTTGGAGCCTAGCAAAAGCTCTGGGGCCAACGTCCTGACTTTC
v_call: TRBV5-1
cdr3_length: 18
clone_size: few
j_call: TRBJ2-6
d_call: NA

cdr3_aa: CASSLDTKEKLFF
cdr3_nt: TGTGCCAGCAGCTTAGACACTAAGGAAAAACTGTTTTTT
v_call: TRBV7-2
cdr3_length: 13
clone_size: NA
j_call: TRBJ1-4
d_call: NA

cdr3_aa: CASSLLGGERSGYNEQFF
cdr3_nt: TGTGCCAGCAGTTTATTAGGGGGGGAGCGTTCCGGCTACAATGAGCAGTTCTTC
v_call: TRBV27
cdr3_length: 18
clone_size: NA
j_call: TRBJ2-1
d_call: NA

cdr3_aa: CASPGGLITDTQYF
cdr3_nt: TGTGCCAGCCCAGGGGGCCTGATTACAGATACGCAGTATTTT
v_call: TRBV6-4
cdr3_length: 14
clone_size: NA
j_call: TRBJ2-3
d_call: TRBD1

cdr3_aa: CASSWGPGQGGNTIYF
cdr3_nt: TGTGCCAGCAGCTGGGGCCCGGGACAGGGTGGAAACACCATATATTTT
v_call: TRBV7-2
cdr3_length: 16
clone_size: few
j_call: TRBJ1-3
d_call: TRBD1

cdr3_aa: CASRPGGSTDTQYF
cdr3_nt: TGCGCCAGCAGGCCGGGGGGAAGCACAGATACGCAGTATTTT
v_call: TRBV4-1
cdr3_length: 14
clone_size: NA
j_call: TRBJ2-3
d_call: TRBD2